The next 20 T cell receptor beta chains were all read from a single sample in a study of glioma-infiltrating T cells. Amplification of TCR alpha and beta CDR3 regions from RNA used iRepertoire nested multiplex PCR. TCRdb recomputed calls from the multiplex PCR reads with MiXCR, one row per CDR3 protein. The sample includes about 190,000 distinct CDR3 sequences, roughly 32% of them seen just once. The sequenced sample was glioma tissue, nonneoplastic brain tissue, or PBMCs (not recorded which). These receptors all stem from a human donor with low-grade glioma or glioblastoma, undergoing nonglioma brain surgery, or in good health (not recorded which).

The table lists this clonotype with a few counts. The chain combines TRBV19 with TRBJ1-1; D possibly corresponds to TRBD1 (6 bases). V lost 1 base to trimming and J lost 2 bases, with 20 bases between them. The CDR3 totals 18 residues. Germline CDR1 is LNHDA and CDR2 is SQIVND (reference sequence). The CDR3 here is CASSIGGKGVRRNTEAFF. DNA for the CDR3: TGTGCCAGTAGTATAGGGGGGAAGGGGGTTCGGAGAAACACTGAAGCTTTCTTT.

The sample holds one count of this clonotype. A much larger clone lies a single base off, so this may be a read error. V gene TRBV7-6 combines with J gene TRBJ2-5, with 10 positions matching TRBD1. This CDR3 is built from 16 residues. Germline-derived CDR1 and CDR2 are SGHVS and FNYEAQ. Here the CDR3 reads CASSPDRGLPQGTQYF. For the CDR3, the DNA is TGTGCTAGCAGCCCGGACAGGGGGTTACCCCAAGGGACCCAGTACTTC.

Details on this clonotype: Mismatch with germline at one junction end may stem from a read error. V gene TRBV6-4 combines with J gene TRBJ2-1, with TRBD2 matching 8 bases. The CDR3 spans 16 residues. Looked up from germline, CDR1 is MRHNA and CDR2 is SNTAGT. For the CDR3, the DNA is TGTGCCGGCAGTGAGGCGGGAGCGGGAGTAAGCAATGAGCAGTTCTTC. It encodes CAGSEAGAGVSNEQFF.

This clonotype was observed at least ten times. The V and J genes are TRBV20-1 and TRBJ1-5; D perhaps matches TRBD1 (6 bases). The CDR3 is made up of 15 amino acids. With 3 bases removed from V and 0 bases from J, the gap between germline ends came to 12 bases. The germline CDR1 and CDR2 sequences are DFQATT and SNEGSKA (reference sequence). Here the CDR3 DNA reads TGCAGTGCTAGGCGGGGGGGCAATAGCAATCAGCCCCAGCATTTT. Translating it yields CSARRGGNSNQPQHF.

The CDR3 sequence: CASSTGTSGPYEQYF. The DNA of the CDR3 is TGTGCCAGCAGCACTGGGACTAGCGGACCCTACGAGCAGTACTTC. This chain connects TRBV12-3 or TRBV12-4 to TRBJ2-7; 11 bases are a match to TRBD2. The CDR3 sequence is 15 residues long. J was trimmed by 2 bases and V by 6 bases; bases with no gene match: 6.

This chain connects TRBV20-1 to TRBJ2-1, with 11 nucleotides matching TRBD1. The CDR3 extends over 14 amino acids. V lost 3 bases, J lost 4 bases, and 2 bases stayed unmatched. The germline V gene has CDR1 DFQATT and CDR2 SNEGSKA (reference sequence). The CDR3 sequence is CSASGQGAYNEQFF. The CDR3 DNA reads TGCAGTGCTAGTGGACAGGGGGCATACAATGAGCAGTTCTTC.

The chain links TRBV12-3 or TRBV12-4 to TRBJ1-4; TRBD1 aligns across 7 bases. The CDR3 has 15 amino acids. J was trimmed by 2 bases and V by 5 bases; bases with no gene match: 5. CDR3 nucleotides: TGTGCCAGCAGTCGACAGGGCCTCACTAATGAAAAACTGTTTTTT. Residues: CASSRQGLTNEKLFF.

The CDR3 DNA reads as TGTGCCAGCAGTGATATCGCGGGGCCTGGGGAGCAGTTCTTC. Translated, it gives CASSDIAGPGEQFF. The chain uses TRBV6-2 or TRBV6-3 and TRBJ2-1; maybe TRBD2 (6 bases). CDR3 length equals 14 residues. The germline V and J ends were trimmed by 5 bases and 10 bases, with 18 bases remaining between them. The germline gives CDR1 MNHEY, CDR2 SVGEGT.

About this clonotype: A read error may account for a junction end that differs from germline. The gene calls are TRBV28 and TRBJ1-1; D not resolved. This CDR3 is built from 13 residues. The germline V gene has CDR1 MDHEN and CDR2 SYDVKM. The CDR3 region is CVSSPSGRLGSFF. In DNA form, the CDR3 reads TGTGTCAGCAGCCCATCTGGACGGCTCGGATCTTTCTTT.

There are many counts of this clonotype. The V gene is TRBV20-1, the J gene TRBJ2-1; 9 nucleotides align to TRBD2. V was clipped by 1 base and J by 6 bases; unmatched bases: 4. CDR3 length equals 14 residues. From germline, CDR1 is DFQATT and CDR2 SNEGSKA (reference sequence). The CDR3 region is CSARVGSGGNEQFF. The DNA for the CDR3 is TGCAGTGCTAGAGTCGGTAGCGGGGGCAATGAGCAGTTCTTC.

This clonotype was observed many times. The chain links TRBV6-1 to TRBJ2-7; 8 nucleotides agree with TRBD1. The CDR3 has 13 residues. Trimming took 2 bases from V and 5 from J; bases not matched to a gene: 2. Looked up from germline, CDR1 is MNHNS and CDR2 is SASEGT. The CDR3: CASSEPDRDEQYF. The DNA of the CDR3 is TGTGCCAGCAGTGAACCGGACAGGGACGAGCAGTACTTC.

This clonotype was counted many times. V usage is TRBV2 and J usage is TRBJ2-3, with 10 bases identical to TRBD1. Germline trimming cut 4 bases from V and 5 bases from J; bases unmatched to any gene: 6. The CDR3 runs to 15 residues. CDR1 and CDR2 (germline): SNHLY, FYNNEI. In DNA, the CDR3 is TGTGCCAGCAGTGTTGGGACAGGGGTTTTAGATACGCAGTATTTT. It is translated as CASSVGTGVLDTQYF.

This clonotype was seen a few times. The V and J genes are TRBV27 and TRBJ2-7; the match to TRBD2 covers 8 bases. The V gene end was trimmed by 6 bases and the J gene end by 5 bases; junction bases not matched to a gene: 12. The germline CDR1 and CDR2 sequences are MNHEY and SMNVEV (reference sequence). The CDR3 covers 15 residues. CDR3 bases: TGTGCCAGCAGATCGATAGCGGGAAGTCTCCACGAGCAGTACTTC. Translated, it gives CASRSIAGSLHEQYF.

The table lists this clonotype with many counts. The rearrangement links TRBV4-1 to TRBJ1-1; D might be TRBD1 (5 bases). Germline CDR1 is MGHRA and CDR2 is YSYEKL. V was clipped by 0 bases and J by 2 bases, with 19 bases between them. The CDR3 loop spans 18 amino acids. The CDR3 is CASSQDRARTYLNTEAFF. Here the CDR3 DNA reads TGCGCCAGCAGCCAAGATAGGGCCCGGACATACCTTAACACTGAAGCTTTCTTT.

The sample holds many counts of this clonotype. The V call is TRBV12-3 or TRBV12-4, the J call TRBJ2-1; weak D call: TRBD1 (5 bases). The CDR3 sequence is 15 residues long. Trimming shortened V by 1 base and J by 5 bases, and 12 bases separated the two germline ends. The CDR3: CASSLVGASDNEQFF. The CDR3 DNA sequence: TGTGCCAGCAGTTTAGTAGGGGCTTCAGACAATGAGCAGTTCTTC.

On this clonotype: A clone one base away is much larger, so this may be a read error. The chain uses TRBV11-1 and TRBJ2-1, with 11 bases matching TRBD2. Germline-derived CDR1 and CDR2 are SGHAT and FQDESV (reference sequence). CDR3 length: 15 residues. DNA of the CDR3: TGTGCCAGCAGACCAACTAGCGGGGGTGACAATGAGCAGCTCTTC. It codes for CASRPTSGGDNEQLF. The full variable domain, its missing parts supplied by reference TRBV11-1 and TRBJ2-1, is EAEVAQSPRYKITEKSQAVAFWCDPISGHATLYWYRQILGQGPELLVQFQDESVVDDSQLPKDRFSAERLKGVDSTLKIQPAELGDSAMYLCASRPTSGGDNEQLFGPGTRLTVL.

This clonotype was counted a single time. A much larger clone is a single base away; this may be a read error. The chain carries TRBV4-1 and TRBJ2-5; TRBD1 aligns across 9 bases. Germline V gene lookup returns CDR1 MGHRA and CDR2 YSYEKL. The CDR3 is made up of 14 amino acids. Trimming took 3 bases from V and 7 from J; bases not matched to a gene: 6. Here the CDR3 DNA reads TGCGCCAGCAGCCACCCGGGACAGGGAGGGACCCAGTACTTC. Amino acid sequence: CASSHPGQGGTQYF.

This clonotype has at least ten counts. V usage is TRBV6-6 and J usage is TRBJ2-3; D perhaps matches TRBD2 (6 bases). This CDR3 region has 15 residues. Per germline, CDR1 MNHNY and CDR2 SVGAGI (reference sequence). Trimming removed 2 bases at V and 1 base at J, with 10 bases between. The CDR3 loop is CASSYASSGTDTQYF. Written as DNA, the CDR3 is TGTGCCAGCAGTTACGCCTCTAGCGGCACAGATACGCAGTATTTT.

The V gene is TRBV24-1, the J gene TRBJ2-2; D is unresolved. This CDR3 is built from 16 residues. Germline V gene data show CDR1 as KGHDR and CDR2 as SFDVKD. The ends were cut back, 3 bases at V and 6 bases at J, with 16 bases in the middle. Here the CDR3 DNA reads TGTGCCACCAGTGATCCGCTAGGCCCGGTAGCCGGGGAGCTGTTTTTT. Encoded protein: CATSDPLGPVAGELFF.

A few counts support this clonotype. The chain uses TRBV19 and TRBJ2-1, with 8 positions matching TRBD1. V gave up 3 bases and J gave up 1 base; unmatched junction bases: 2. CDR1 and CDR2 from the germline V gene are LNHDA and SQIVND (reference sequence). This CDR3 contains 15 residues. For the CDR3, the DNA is TGTGCCAGTAGTATGGGACAGGTATCCTACAATGAGCAGTTCTTC. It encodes CASSMGQVSYNEQFF.